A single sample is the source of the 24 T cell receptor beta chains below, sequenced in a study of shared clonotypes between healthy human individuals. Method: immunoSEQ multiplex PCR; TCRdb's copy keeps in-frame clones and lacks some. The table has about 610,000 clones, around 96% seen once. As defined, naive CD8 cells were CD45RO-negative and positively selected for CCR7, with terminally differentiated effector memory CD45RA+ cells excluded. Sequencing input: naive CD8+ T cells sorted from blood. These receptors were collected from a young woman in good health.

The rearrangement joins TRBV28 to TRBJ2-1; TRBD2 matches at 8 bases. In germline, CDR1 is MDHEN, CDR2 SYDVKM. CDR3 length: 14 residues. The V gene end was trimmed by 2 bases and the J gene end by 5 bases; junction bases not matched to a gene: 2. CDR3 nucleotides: TGTGCCAGCAGTTTAAACGGGGGGGACAATGAGCAGTTCTTC. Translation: CASSLNGGDNEQFF.

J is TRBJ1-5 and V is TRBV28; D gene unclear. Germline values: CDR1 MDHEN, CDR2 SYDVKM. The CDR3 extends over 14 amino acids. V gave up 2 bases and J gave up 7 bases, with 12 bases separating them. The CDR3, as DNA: TGTGCCAGCAGTTTACCCGTTGAACGGCAGCCCCAGCATTTT. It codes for CASSLPVERQPQHF.

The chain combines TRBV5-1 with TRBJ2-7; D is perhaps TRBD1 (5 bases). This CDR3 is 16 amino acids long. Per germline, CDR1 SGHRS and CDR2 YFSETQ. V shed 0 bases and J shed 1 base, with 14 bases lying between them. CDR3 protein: CASSLELGQMSYEQYF. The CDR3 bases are TGCGCCAGCAGCTTGGAATTGGGGCAGATGTCCTACGAGCAGTACTTC.

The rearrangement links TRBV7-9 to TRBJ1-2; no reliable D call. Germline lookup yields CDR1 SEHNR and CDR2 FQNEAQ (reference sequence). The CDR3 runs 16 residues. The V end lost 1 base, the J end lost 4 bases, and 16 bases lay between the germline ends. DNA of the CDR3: TGTGCCAGCAGCTTAGGGACGGCGAGGGAAGGCTATGGCTACACCTTC. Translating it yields CASSLGTAREGYGYTF.

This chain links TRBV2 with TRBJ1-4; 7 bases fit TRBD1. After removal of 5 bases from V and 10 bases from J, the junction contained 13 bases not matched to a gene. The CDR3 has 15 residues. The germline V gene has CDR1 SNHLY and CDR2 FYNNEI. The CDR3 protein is CASSTPGTEDGKLFF. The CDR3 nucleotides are TGTGCCAGCAGTACCCCCGGGACAGAGGATGGAAAACTGTTTTTT. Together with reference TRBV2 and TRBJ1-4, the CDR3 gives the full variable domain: EPEVTQTPSHQVTQMGQEVILRCVPISNHLYFYWYRQILGQKVEFLVSFYNNEISEKSEIFDDQFSVERPDGSNFTLKIRSTKLEDSAMYFCASSTPGTEDGKLFFGSGTQLSVL.

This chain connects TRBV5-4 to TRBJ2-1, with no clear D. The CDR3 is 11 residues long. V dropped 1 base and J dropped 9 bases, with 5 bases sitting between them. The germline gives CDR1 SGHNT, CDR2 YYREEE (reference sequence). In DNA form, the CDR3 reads TGTGCCAGCAGCTTGCTGGGTGAGCAGTTCTTC. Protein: CASSLLGEQFF. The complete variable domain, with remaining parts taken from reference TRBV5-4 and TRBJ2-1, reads ETGVTQSPTHLIKTRGQQVTLRCSSQSGHNTVSWYQQALGQGPQFIFQYYREEENGRGNFPPRFSGLQFPNYSSELNVNALELDDSALYLCASSLLGEQFFGPGTRLTVL.

The CDR3 region is CASSQVKEGLAGEEQYF. In nucleotides, the CDR3 is TGCGCCAGCAGCCAAGTGAAAGAAGGACTAGCGGGAGAGGAGCAGTACTTC. The chain carries TRBV4-1 and TRBJ2-7; 13 bases map to TRBD2. This CDR3 region has 17 residues. The V gene end was trimmed by 1 base and the J gene end by 7 bases; junction bases not matched to a gene: 10. Germline V lookup: CDR1 MGHRA, CDR2 YSYEKL.

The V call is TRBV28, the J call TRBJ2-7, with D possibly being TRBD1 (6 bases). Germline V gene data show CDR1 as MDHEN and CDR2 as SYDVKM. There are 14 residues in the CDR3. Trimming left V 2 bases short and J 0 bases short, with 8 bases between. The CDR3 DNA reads TGTGCCAGCAGTTTAGCGGACAGCTCCTACGAGCAGTACTTC. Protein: CASSLADSSYEQYF. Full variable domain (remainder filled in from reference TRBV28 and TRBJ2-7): DVKVTQSSRYLVKRTGEKVFLECVQDMDHENMFWYRQDPGLGLRLIYFSYDVKMKEKGDIPEGYSVSREKKERFSLILESASTNQTSMYLCASSLADSSYEQYFGPGTRLTVT.

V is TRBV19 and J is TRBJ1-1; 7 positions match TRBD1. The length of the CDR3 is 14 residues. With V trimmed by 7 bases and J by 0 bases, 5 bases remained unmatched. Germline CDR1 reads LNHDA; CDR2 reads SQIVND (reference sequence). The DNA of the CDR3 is TGTGCCAGTACCTGGACAGGTATGAACACTGAAGCTTTCTTT. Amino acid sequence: CASTWTGMNTEAFF.

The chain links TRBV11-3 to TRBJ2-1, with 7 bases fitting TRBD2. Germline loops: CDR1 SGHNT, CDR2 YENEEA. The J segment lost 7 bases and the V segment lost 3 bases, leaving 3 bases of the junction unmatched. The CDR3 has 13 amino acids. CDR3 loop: CASSFGEGNEQFF. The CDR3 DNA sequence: TGTGCCAGCAGCTTTGGGGAGGGGAATGAGCAGTTCTTC.

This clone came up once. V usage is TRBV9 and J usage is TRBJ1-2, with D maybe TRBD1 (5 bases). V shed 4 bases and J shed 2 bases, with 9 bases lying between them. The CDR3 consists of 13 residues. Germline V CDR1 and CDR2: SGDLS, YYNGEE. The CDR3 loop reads CASSHQGNYGYTF. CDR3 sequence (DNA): TGTGCCAGCAGCCACCAGGGAAACTATGGCTACACCTTC.

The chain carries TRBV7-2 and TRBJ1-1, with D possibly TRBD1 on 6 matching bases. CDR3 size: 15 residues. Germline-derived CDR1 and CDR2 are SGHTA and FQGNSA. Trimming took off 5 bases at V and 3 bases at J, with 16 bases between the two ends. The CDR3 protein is CASSDPGTTDTEAFF. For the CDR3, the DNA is TGTGCCAGCAGCGATCCCGGGACAACTGACACTGAAGCTTTCTTT. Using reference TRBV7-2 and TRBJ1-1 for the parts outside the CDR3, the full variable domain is GAGVSQSPSNKVTEKGKDVELRCDPISGHTALYWYRQSLGQGLEFLIYFQGNSAPDKSGLPSDRFSAERTGGSVSTLTIQRTQQEDSAVYLCASSDPGTTDTEAFFGQGTRLTVV.

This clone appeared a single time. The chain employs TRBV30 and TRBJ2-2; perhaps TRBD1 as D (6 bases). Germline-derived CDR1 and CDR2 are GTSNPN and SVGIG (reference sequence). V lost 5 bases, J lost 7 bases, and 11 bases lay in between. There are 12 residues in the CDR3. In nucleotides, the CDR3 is TGTGCCTGGGCAGGGGATGGCGGGGAGCTGTTTTTT. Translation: CAWAGDGGELFF.

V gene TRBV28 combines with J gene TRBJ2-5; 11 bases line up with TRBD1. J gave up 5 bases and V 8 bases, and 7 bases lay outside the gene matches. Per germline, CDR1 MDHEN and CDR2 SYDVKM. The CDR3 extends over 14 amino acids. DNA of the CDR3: TGTGCCAGCCACGGGACAGGGGGTCAGGAGACCCAGTACTTC. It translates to CASHGTGGQETQYF.

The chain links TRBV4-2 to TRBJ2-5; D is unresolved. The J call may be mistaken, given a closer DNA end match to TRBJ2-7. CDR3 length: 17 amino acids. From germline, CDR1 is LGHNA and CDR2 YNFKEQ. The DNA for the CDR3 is TGTGCCAGCAGCCAAGAGGGATCGGGTGTAACATCCTACGAGCAGTACTTC. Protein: CASSQEGSGVTSYEQYF.

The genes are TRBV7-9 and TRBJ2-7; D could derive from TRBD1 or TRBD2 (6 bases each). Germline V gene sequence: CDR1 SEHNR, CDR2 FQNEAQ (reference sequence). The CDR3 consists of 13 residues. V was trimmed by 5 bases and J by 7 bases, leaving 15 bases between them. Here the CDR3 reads CASSPKGGREQYF. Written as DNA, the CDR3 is TGTGCCAGCAGCCCAAAAGGGGGGAGGGAGCAGTACTTC.

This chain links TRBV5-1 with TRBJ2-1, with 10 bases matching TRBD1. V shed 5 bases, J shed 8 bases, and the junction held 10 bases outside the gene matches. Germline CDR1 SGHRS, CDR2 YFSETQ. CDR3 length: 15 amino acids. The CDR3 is CASSSGTGVLDEQFF. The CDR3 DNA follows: TGCGCCAGCAGTTCCGGGACAGGGGTATTGGATGAGCAGTTCTTC.

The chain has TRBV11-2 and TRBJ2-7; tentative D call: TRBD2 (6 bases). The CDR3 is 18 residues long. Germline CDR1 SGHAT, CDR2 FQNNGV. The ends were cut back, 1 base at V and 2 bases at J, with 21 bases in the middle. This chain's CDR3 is CASSLAAWTGDGAYEQYF. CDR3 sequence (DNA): TGTGCCAGCAGCTTAGCAGCGTGGACGGGAGACGGGGCCTACGAGCAGTACTTC.

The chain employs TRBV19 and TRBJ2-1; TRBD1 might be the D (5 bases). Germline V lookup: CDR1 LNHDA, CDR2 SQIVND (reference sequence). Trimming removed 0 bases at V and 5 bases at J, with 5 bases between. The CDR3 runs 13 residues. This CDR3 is CASSIDRDNEQFF. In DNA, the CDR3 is TGTGCCAGTAGTATAGACAGGGACAATGAGCAGTTCTTC.

The DNA of the CDR3 is TGTGCCAGCAGCATTACGACAGGGGGCGTGAACACTGAAGCTTTCTTT. Translating it yields CASSITTGGVNTEAFF. V is TRBV5-6 and J is TRBJ1-1; 10 bases are a match to TRBD1. Losses at the gene ends were 4 bases for V and 0 bases for J; bases not matched to a gene: 6. Per germline, CDR1 SGHDT and CDR2 YYEEEE. This CDR3 is 16 amino acids long.

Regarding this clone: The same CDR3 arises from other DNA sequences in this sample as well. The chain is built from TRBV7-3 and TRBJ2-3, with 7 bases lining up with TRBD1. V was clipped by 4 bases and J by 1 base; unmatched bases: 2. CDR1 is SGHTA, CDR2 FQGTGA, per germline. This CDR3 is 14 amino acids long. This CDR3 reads CASSSGQGTDTQYF. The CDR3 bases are TGTGCCAGCAGCTCCGGACAGGGCACAGATACGCAGTATTTT.

CDR3 amino acids: CASSLLQGAGYEQYF. In DNA, the CDR3 is TGTGCCAGCAGCTTACTACAGGGTGCGGGCTACGAGCAGTACTTC. V usage is TRBV7-9 and J usage is TRBJ2-7; tentatively, D is TRBD1 (6 bases). The CDR3 sequence is 15 residues long. V was clipped by 2 bases and J by 3 bases, with 14 bases between them. Germline lookup yields CDR1 SEHNR and CDR2 FQNEAQ (reference sequence).

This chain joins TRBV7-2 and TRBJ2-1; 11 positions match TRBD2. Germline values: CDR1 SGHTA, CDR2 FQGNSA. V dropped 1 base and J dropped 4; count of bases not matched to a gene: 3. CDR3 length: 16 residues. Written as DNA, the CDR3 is TGTGCCAGCAGCTTAGTAGGGACTAGCGGATACAATGAGCAGTTCTTC. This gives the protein CASSLVGTSGYNEQFF.

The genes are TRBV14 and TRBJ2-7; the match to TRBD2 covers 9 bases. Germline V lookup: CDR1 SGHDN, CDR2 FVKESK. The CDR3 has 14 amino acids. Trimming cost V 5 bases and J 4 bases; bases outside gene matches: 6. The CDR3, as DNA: TGTGCCAGCAGCTCAGGACTAGCGTTGTACGAGCAGTACTTC. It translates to CASSSGLALYEQYF.